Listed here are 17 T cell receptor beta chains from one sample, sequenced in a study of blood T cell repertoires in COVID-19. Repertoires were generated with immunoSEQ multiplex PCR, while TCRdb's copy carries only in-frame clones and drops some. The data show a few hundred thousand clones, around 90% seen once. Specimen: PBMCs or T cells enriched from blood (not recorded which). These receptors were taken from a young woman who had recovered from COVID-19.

The CDR3 region has the DNA TGTGCCACCAGCATTAGCCAAGAGACCCAGTACTTC. Translating it yields CATSISQETQYF. The chain carries TRBV15 and TRBJ2-5; D call uncertain. Trimming removed 4 bases at V and 1 base at J, with 4 bases between. Per the germline V gene, CDR1 is LNHNV and CDR2 is YYDKDF (reference sequence). This CDR3 comprises 12 residues.

The chain's CDR3 is CASSSTGSDTEAFF. The CDR3 nucleotides read TGTGCCAGCAGCTCAACAGGGTCCGACACTGAAGCTTTCTTT. This sequence joins TRBV7-9 and TRBJ1-1, with D perhaps matching TRBD1 (6 bases). This CDR3 contains 14 residues. Per germline, CDR1 SEHNR and CDR2 FQNEAQ (reference sequence). Trimming removed 4 bases at V and 3 bases at J, with 12 bases between.

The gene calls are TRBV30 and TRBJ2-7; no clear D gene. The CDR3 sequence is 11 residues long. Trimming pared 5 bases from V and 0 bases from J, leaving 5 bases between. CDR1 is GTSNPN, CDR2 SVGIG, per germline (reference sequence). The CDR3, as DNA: TGTGCCTGGTCCGGCTCCTACGAGCAGTACTTC. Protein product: CAWSGSYEQYF.

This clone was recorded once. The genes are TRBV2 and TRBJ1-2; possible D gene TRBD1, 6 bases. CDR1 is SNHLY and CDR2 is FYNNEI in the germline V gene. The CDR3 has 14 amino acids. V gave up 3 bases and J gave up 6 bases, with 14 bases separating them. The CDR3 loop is CASSDATGADGYTF. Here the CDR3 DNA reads TGTGCCAGCAGTGACGCGACAGGAGCCGATGGCTACACCTTC.

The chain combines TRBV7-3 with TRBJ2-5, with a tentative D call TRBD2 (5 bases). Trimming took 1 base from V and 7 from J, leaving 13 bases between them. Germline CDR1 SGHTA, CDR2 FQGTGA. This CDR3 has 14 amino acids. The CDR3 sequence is CASSLISPGGTQYF. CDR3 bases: TGTGCCAGCAGCTTAATCAGCCCCGGAGGGACCCAGTACTTC.

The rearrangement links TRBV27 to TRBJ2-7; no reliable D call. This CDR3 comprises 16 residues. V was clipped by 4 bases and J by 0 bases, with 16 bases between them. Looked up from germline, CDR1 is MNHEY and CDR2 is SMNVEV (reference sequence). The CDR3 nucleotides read TGTGCCAGCAGTTCTTTCACCGCCACGAGCTCCTACGAGCAGTACTTC. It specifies CASSSFTATSSYEQYF.

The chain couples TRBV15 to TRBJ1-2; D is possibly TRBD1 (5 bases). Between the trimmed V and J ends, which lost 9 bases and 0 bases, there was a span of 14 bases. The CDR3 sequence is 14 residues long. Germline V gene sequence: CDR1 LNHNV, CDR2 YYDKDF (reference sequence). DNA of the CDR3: TGTGCCACTTCACAGGACCCCACTAACTATGGCTACACCTTC. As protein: CATSQDPTNYGYTF.

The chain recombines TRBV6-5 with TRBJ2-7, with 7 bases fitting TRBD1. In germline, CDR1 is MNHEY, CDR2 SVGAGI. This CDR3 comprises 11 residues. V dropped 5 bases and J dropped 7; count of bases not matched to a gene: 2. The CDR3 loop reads CASSRQGEQYF. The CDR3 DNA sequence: TGTGCCAGCAGTAGACAGGGTGAGCAGTACTTC.

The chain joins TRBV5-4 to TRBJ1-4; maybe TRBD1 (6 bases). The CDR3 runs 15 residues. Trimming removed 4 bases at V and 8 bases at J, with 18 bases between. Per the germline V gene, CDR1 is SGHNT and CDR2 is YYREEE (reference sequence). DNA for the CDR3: TGTGCCAGCAGCCCGGGACAAAGGGCCGAGGAAAAACTGTTTTTT. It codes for CASSPGQRAEEKLFF.

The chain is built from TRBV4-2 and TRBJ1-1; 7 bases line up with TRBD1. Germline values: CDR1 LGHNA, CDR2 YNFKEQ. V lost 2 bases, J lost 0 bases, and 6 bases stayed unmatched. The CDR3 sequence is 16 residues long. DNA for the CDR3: TGTGCCAGCAGCCAACGACAGGGTTCGATGAACACTGAAGCTTTCTTT. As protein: CASSQRQGSMNTEAFF.

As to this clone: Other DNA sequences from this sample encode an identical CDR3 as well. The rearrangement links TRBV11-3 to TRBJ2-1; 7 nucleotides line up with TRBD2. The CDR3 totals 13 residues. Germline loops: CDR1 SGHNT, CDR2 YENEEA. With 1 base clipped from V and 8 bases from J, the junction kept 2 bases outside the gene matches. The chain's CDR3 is CASSLGGGDEQFF. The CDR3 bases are TGTGCCAGCAGCTTAGGTGGGGGGGATGAGCAGTTCTTC.

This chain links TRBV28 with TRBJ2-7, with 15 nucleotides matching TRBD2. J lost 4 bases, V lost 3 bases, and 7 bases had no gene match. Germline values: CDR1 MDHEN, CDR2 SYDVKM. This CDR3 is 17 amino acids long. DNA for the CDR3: TGTGCCAGCAGTTTTTTAGGGACTAGCGGGGGGAATTACGAGCAGTACTTC. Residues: CASSFLGTSGGNYEQYF.

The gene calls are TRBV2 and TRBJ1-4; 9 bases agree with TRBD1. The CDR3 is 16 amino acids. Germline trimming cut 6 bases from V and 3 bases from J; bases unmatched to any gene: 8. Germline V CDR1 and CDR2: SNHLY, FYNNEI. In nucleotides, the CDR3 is TGTGCCAGCAGCCGGGACAGGGTCAAGGCTAATGAAAAACTGTTTTTT. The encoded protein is CASSRDRVKANEKLFF.

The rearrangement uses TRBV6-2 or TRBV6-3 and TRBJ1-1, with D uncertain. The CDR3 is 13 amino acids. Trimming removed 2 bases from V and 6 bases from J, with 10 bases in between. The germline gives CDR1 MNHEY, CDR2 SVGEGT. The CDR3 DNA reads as TGTGCCAGCAGTTACATGGGGAGGGCTGAAGCTTTCTTT. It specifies CASSYMGRAEAFF.

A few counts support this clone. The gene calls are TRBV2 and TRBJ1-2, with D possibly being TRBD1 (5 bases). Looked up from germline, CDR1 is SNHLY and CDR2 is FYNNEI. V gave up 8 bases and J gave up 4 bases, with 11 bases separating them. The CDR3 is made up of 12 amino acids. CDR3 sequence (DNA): TGTGCCAGCTGGACATATGGCTATGGCTACACCTTC. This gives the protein CASWTYGYGYTF.

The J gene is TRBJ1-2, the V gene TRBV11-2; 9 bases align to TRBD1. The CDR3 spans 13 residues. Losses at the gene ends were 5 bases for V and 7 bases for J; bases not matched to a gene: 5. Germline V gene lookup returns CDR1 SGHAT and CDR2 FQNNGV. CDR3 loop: CASSPGTGFGYTF. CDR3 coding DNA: TGTGCCAGCAGCCCCGGGACAGGGTTTGGCTACACCTTC.

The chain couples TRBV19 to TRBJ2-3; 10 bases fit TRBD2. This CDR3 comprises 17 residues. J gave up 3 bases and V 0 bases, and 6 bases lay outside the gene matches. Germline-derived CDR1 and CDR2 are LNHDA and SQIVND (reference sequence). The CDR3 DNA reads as TGTGCCAGTAGTATAGATCTCAGCGGGGGGGCGACAGATACGCAGTATTTT. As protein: CASSIDLSGGATDTQYF.